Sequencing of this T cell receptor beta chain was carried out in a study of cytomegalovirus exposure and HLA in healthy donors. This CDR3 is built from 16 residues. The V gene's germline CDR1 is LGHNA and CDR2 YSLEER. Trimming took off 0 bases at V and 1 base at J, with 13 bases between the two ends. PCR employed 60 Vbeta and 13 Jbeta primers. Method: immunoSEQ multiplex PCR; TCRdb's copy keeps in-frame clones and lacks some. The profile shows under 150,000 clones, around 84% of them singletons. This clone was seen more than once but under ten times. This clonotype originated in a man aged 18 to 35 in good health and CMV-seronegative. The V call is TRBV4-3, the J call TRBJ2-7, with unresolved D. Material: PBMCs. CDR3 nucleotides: TGCGCCAGCAGCCAAGACCTACTAACCACATCCTACGAGCAGTACTTC. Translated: CASSQDLLTTSYEQYF.